This T cell receptor beta chain was retrieved from a study of blood T cell repertoires in COVID-19. Sequencing used immunoSEQ multiplex PCR; TCRdb keeps in-frame clones, though not all of them. The sample carries about 410,000 clones, over 75% recorded once. Germline CDR1 is KGHSH and CDR2 is LQKENI. Between the trimmed V and J ends, which lost 2 bases and 6 bases, there was a span of 10 bases. This CDR3 spans 13 amino acids. Sequenced material: peripheral blood. J is TRBJ1-2 and V is TRBV18; D may be TRBD1 (5 bases). The TCR sequence derives from a woman aged 40 to 49 with COVID-19, enrolled during active disease. The CDR3 coding sequence is TGTGCCAGCTCACCAGGTCCGGGGGATGGCTACACCTTC. Its protein product is CASSPGPGDGYTF.